This TCR beta chain came from a study of shared clonotypes between healthy human individuals. Repertoires were generated with immunoSEQ multiplex PCR, while TCRdb's copy carries only in-frame clones and drops some. The sample contains about 2.1 million clones, over 85% of which appear only once. V was trimmed by 2 bases and J by 4 bases, leaving 11 bases between them. This CDR3 has 14 amino acids. Germline V gene data show CDR1 as PRHDT and CDR2 as FYEKMQ (reference sequence). CD8 cells classed as naive were CD45RO-negative and positively selected for CCR7, excluding terminally differentiated effector memory CD45RA+ cells. In the case of this clone: Its antigen is unidentified.

General study findings and limits: Non-shared clonotypes showed lower generation probabilities than clonotypes common to all four donors. Represented diversity, genetic and exposure-history alike, was limited by few donors. The authors sampled blood alone, and tissue repertoires likely differ.

The chain combines TRBV13 with TRBJ2-5; tentative D call: TRBD1 (5 bases). The sequencing input was naive CD8+ T cells from PBMCs. The source is a man aged 18-30 years in good health. Some clones in this sample may be carry-over from other donors' samples. The DNA of the CDR3 is TGTGCCAGCAGCTTATTGCAGGGCCCAGAGACCCAGTACTTC. Translated, it gives CASSLLQGPETQYF.